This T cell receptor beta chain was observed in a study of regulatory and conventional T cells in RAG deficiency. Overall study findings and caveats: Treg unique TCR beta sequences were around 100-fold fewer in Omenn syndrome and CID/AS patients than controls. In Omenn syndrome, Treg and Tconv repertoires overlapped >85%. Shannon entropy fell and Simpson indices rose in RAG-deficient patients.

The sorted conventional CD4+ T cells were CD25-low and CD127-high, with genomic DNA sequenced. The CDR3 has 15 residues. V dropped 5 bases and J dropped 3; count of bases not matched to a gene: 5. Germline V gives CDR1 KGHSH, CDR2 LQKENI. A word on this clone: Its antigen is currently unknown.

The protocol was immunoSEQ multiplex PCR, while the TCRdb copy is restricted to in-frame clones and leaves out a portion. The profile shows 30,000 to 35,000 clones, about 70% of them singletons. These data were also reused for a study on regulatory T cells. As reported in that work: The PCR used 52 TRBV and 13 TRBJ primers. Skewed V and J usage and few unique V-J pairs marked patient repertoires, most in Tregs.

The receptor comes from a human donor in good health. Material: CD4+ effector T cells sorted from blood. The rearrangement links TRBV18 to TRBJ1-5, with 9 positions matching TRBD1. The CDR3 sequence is CASSSDRGFNQPQHF. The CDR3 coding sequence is TGTGCCAGCTCATCGGACAGGGGATTCAATCAGCCCCAGCATTTT.